Each of the 22 T cell receptor beta chains below was sequenced from the same sample in a study of PD-1 blockade in classical Hodgkin lymphoma. The assay was immunoSEQ multiplex PCR, and TCRdb's table has in-frame clones only and misses some. The data show about 41,000 clones, with about 70% seen just once and about a fifth held by the top ten. Every patient was affected by relapse after autologous stem cell transplantation, while exposure to brentuximab vedotin was not uniform. The material sequenced was peripheral blood mononuclear cells (PBMCs), taken at baseline. The receptors were gathered from a human donor with classical Hodgkin lymphoma.

The rearrangement uses TRBV7-9 and TRBJ2-5; no reliable D call. The ends were cut back, 1 base at V and 5 bases at J, with 11 bases in the middle. The CDR3 extends over 14 amino acids. Germline V gene lookup returns CDR1 SEHNR and CDR2 FQNEAQ (reference sequence). Here the CDR3 DNA reads TGTGCCAGCAGCTTAGTTGCAGGTGGGGAGACCCAGTACTTC. Translation gives CASSLVAGGETQYF.

This chain joins TRBV11-2 and TRBJ2-2, with D perhaps matching TRBD1 or TRBD2 (5 bases each). V lost 5 bases to trimming and J lost 3 bases, with 13 bases between them. Per germline, CDR1 SGHAT and CDR2 FQNNGV. The CDR3 consists of 15 residues. The CDR3, as DNA: TGTGCCAGCAGCGACCGGGACGGGTACACCGGGGAGCTGTTTTTT. Translated, it gives CASSDRDGYTGELFF. Full variable domain (rest looked up from reference TRBV11-2 and TRBJ2-2): EAGVAQSPRYKIIEKRQSVAFWCNPISGHATLYWYQQILGQGPKLLIQFQNNGVVDDSQLPKDRFSAERLKGVDSTLKIQPAKLEDSAVYLCASSDRDGYTGELFFGEGSRLTVL.

The J gene is TRBJ1-2, the V gene TRBV7-2, with TRBD1 as a possible D gene (6 bases). Trimming took 4 bases from V and 8 from J, leaving 14 bases between them. Germline V gene data show CDR1 as SGHTA and CDR2 as FQGNSA. This CDR3 comprises 13 residues. Here the CDR3 reads CASSSTGIEGYTF. For the CDR3, the DNA is TGTGCCAGCAGCTCAACAGGGATAGAAGGCTACACCTTC.

The rearrangement links TRBV2 to TRBJ2-5; D uncertain. The CDR3 totals 13 residues. Trimming cost V 6 bases and J 4 bases, with 12 bases left between them. Germline V lookup: CDR1 SNHLY, CDR2 FYNNEI. The CDR3 is CASRGPVGETQYF. DNA of the CDR3: TGTGCCAGCAGGGGCCCGGTGGGAGAGACCCAGTACTTC.

J is TRBJ2-7 and V is TRBV7-9; D is unresolved. The CDR3 is 13 residues long. Germline CDR1 reads SEHNR; CDR2 reads FQNEAQ (reference sequence). V shed 2 bases and J shed 6 bases, with 11 bases lying between them. DNA of the CDR3: TGTGCCAGCAGCTTAATGACGGTTGGCGAGCAGTACTTC. Translating gives CASSLMTVGEQYF.

This clone was observed once. The chain uses TRBV27 and TRBJ2-7; 7 positions agree with TRBD1. Trimming cost V 4 bases and J 4 bases; bases outside gene matches: 7. The CDR3 is made up of 14 amino acids. Germline V CDR1 and CDR2: MNHEY, SMNVEV (reference sequence). The CDR3 loop reads CASSSVTGIYEQYF. The CDR3 DNA reads as TGTGCCAGCAGTTCGGTGACAGGGATATACGAGCAGTACTTC.

The rearrangement links TRBV19 to TRBJ2-1; D perhaps matches TRBD2 (6 bases). The germline gives CDR1 LNHDA, CDR2 SQIVND (reference sequence). V lost 7 bases and J lost 4, with 14 bases in between. The CDR3 loop spans 14 amino acids. The CDR3 loop reads CASNAGYYYNEQFF. CDR3 nucleotide sequence: TGTGCCAGTAACGCGGGGTACTATTACAATGAGCAGTTCTTC.

This clone was seen only a few times. V and J are TRBV19 and TRBJ2-5; 11 positions agree with TRBD1. The CDR3 contains 15 residues. The germline CDR1 and CDR2 sequences are LNHDA and SQIVND (reference sequence). Trimming took 5 bases from V and 2 from J; bases not matched to a gene: 4. In nucleotides, the CDR3 is TGTGCCAGTAGTTCTCGGGACAGGGGGCAAGAGACCCAGTACTTC. Translated, it gives CASSSRDRGQETQYF.

The CDR3 DNA reads as TGCGCCAGCAGCGTGAATGGGATTAACCCCTCTGGGGCCAACGTCCTGACTTTC. Its translation: CASSVNGINPSGANVLTF. The genes are TRBV5-1 and TRBJ2-6; D gene ambiguous. Per the germline V gene, CDR1 is SGHRS and CDR2 is YFSETQ. The CDR3 contains 18 residues. V was trimmed by 4 bases and J by 0 bases, leaving 17 bases between them.

The V gene is TRBV6-5, the J gene TRBJ1-2; no clear D gene. Trimming took off 5 bases at V and 4 bases at J, with 11 bases between the two ends. The CDR3 extends over 13 amino acids. Germline CDR1 reads MNHEY; CDR2 reads SVGAGI. In nucleotides, the CDR3 is TGTGCCAGCAGTATTGACTTGGGCTATGGCTACACCTTC. Residues: CASSIDLGYGYTF.

The CDR3 loop reads CASSFRYEQYF. CDR3 nucleotide sequence: TGTGCCAGCAGCTTCAGGTACGAGCAGTACTTC. The chain is built from TRBV7-2 and TRBJ2-7, with unresolved D. CDR1 and CDR2 from the germline V gene are SGHTA and FQGNSA. Trimming removed 3 bases from V and 4 bases from J, with 4 bases in between. The CDR3 totals 11 residues.

This chain joins TRBV6-1 and TRBJ2-2; 7 nucleotides line up with TRBD2. Per the germline V gene, CDR1 is MNHNS and CDR2 is SASEGT. The junction had 3 bases not matched to a gene; V was cut back by 2 bases and J by 3 bases. This CDR3 has 15 amino acids. In DNA, the CDR3 is TGTGCCAGCAGTGAACAGGCGGGGGACACCGGGGAGCTGTTTTTT. The encoded protein is CASSEQAGDTGELFF.

The J gene is TRBJ1-2, the V gene TRBV6-5; D remains unclear. V was trimmed by 6 bases and J by 2 bases, leaving 7 bases between them. Germline V gene data show CDR1 as MNHEY and CDR2 as SVGAGI. This CDR3 comprises 12 residues. The CDR3 sequence: CASRDGNYGYTF. CDR3 DNA sequence: TGTGCCAGCAGAGACGGGAACTATGGCTACACCTTC.

The gene calls are TRBV1 and TRBJ1-5; the table's D call, TRBD1, was not checked against the DNA. TRBV1 constitutes a pseudogene. The CDR3 covers 16 residues. CDR3 in amino acids: CTSSRYGTGGDQPQHF. CDR3 nucleotides: TGCACCAGCAGCCGCTACGGGACAGGGGGCGATCAGCCCCAGCATTTT.

This sequence joins TRBV9 and TRBJ1-1; the match to TRBD1 covers 12 bases. In germline, CDR1 is SGDLS, CDR2 YYNGEE. With 4 bases clipped from V and 6 bases from J, the junction kept 7 bases outside the gene matches. The CDR3 consists of 15 residues. CDR3 sequence reads: CASSPRDRGRSEAFF. CDR3 DNA: TGTGCCAGCAGCCCGAGGGACAGGGGGCGGTCTGAAGCTTTCTTT.

The chain combines TRBV11-2 with TRBJ2-3; D possibly corresponds to TRBD2 (5 bases). Germline V CDR1 and CDR2: SGHAT, FQNNGV. Trimming cost V 0 bases and J 1 base, with 5 bases left between them. The CDR3 runs to 14 residues. This CDR3 reads CASSLEAGTDTQYF. Here the CDR3 DNA reads TGTGCCAGCAGCTTAGAAGCGGGCACAGATACGCAGTATTTT.

The chain joins TRBV30 to TRBJ2-3; 12 nucleotides match TRBD2. The CDR3 has 15 amino acids. With V trimmed by 4 bases and J by 2 bases, 4 bases remained unmatched. Germline lookup yields CDR1 GTSNPN and CDR2 SVGIG (reference sequence). CDR3: CAWTRLAGVTDTQYF. The CDR3 bases are TGTGCCTGGACCCGACTAGCGGGAGTCACAGATACGCAGTATTTT.

The V gene is TRBV6-5, the J gene TRBJ2-7, with TRBD1 matching over 8 bases. Germline V gives CDR1 MNHEY, CDR2 SVGAGI. This CDR3 has 14 amino acids. The J segment lost 4 bases and the V segment lost 5 bases, leaving 7 bases of the junction unmatched. The chain's CDR3 is CASSVGQELYEQYF. The CDR3 DNA sequence: TGTGCCAGCAGTGTGGGACAGGAACTTTACGAGCAGTACTTC.

The V and J genes are TRBV27 and TRBJ1-1; D gene unclear. Germline CDR1 is MNHEY and CDR2 is SMNVEV (reference sequence). With 7 bases removed from V and 3 bases from J, the gap between germline ends came to 18 bases. The CDR3 runs to 15 residues. CDR3: CASMIEGSLDTEAFF. The DNA of the CDR3 is TGTGCCAGCATGATAGAGGGAAGCCTGGACACTGAAGCTTTCTTT.

The rearrangement uses TRBV30 and TRBJ2-3, with 11 bases fitting TRBD2. The CDR3 is made up of 15 amino acids. Unmatched junction bases numbered 7, after V lost 2 bases and J lost 6 bases. From germline, CDR1 is GTSNPN and CDR2 SVGIG (reference sequence). The CDR3 region has the DNA TGTGCCTGGAGTTCCCTAGCGGGAGGTCGGGATACGCAGTATTTT. It specifies CAWSSLAGGRDTQYF.

This clone appeared a single time. The V gene is TRBV6-5, the J gene TRBJ1-6; 7 bases map to TRBD1. With V trimmed by 7 bases and J by 9 bases, 12 bases remained unmatched. The CDR3 length is 15 residues. Germline values: CDR1 MNHEY, CDR2 SVGAGI. The CDR3 bases are TGTGCCAGCACCCCCGGTGAGACAGGGACTTCACCCCTCCACTTT. Translation gives CASTPGETGTSPLHF.

This clone was counted a single time. The chain combines TRBV7-9 with TRBJ1-2; maybe TRBD1 (5 bases). The ends were cut back, 3 bases at V and 4 bases at J, with 9 bases in the middle. The CDR3 loop spans 13 amino acids. Per germline, CDR1 SEHNR and CDR2 FQNEAQ (reference sequence). CDR3 in amino acids: CASSLTDPYGYTF. The DNA of the CDR3 is TGTGCCAGCAGCTTGACAGACCCCTATGGCTACACCTTC.